The present entry profiles one TCR beta chain with its context. This specimen comes from a study of blood T cell repertoires in COVID-19. The overall study: Material from acute and convalescent COVID-19 was sourced from the United States, Italy and Spain. PBMCs, B-cell-depleted T cells, or T cells were the source of the cDNA or gDNA that made up the material.

Germline V gene data show CDR1 as SGHDT and CDR2 as YYEEEE. The ends lost 1 base at V and 11 bases at J; junction bases unmatched: 14. The CDR3 consists of 16 residues. Authors' data handling: Amplifying reference gene primers gave estimates of nucleated cell counts. The data were produced by immunoSEQ multiplex PCR, yet TCRdb's version contains in-frame clones alone and is incomplete. That table gives V, J and clone size, and the DNA gave D and trimming. Among approximately 140,000 clones, around 87% were seen once, and the ten largest hold around 6.1%. V is TRBV5-6 and J is TRBJ1-4; 7 bases map to TRBD1. The sequenced sample consisted of peripheral blood. This TCR was recovered from a man older than 75 with acute or convalescent COVID-19. The CDR3 spells CASSLSGQVKREKLFF. The CDR3 region has the DNA TGTGCCAGCAGCTTGTCTGGACAGGTCAAGCGCGAGAAACTGTTTTTT.